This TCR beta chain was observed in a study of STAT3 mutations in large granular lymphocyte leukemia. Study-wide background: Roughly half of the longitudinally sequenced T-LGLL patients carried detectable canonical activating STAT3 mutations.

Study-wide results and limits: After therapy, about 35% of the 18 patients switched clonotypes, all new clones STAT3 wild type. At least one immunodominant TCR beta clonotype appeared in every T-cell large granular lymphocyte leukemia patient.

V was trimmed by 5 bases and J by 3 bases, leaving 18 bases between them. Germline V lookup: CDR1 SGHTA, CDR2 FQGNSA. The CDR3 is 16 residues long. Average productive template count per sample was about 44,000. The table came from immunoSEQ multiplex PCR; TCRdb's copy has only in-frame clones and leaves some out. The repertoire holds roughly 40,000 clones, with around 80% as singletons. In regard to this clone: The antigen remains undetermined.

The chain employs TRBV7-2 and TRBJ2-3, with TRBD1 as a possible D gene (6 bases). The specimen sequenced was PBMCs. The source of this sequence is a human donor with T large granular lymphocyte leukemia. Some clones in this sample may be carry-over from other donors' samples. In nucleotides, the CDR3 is TGTGCCAGCAGCCTACAGTGGGACACCAGAACAGATACGCAGTATTTT. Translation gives CASSLQWDTRTDTQYF.